The rows below give T cell receptor beta chains drawn from one sample of a study of response to subunit inactivated influenza vaccine. TCRdb re-derived calls from the RT-PCR reads in MiXCR, one entry per CDR3 protein. The repertoire holds more than 450,000 distinct CDR3 sequences, around 11% seen once, with 11% in the top ten. This same sample was also part of a study on T cells expressing NK-cell markers.

This specimen consisted of PBMCs from blood, obtained on the day of vaccination. Receptors were obtained from a man aged 45 to 65 who received an inactivated influenza vaccine. CDR3s include the opening cysteine and the closing phenylalanine or tryptophan. The D gene is left open where the match is weak. Size tells how often a clone was seen (once, few, many) or the class of an expanded clone, and some rows leave it out.

J | V | D | size | DNA | CDR3
TRBJ2-6 | TRBV18 | TRBD2 | . | TGTGCCAGCTCACCACCCTCAGCGGGAGGGCCTTCTGGGGCCAACGTCCTGACTTTC | CASSPPSAGGPSGANVLTF
TRBJ1-1 | TRBV6-1 | . | . | TGTGCCAGCAGTGAACGGCCGGGTTGGACTGAAGCTTTCTTT | CASSERPGWTEAFF
TRBJ2-7 | TRBV9 | TRBD2 | . | TGTGCCAGCAACATGGGACTAGCCTCCTACGAGCAGTACTTC | CASNMGLASYEQYF
TRBJ1-5 | TRBV28 | . | . | TGTGCCAGCAGTTTCGGTGGGCCCAGGGGCAATCAGCCCCAGCATTTT | CASSFGGPRGNQPQHF
TRBJ2-1 | TRBV5-4 | . | . | TGTGCCAGCAGTGGACTGGCCCGGGTTGAGCAGTTCTTC | CASSGLARVEQFF
TRBJ2-7 | TRBV2 | . | few | TGTGCCAGCACCCTAGGACAGTACGAGCAGTACTTC | CASTLGQYEQYF
TRBJ2-1 | TRBV5-1 | TRBD2 | . | TGCGCCAGCAGGGGTAATGCGGGGGGCGCCTACAATGAGCAGTTCTTC | CASRGNAGGAYNEQFF
TRBJ2-1 | TRBV29-1 | TRBD2 | few | TGCAGCGTGGGGCGGCGGGAGGGCCTCTACAATGAGCAGTTCTTC | CSVGRREGLYNEQFF
TRBJ2-3 | TRBV27 | TRBD2 | few | TGTGCCAGCAGTGAAGGACTAGCGGGAGGAGAAGATACGCAGTATTTT | CASSEGLAGGEDTQYF
TRBJ2-1 | TRBV20-1 | TRBD1 | many | TGCAGTGCTAGGGGACAGGGTGGATTAGGCTACAATGAGCAGTTCTTC | CSARGQGGLGYNEQFF
TRBJ2-2 | TRBV7-9 | . | many | TGTGCCCACCCAACGATATTTGGGGAGCTGTTTTTT | CAHPTIFGELFF
TRBJ2-3 | TRBV15 | TRBD1 | . | TGTGCCACCAGCAGAGATTTGGCCAGGGGGTCAGATACGCAGTATTTT | CATSRDLARGSDTQYF
TRBJ2-2 | TRBV12-3/TRBV12-4 | . | few | TGTGCCAGCAGTTATGGGCTAACCTTCACCGGGGAGCTGTTTTTT | CASSYGLTFTGELFF
TRBJ2-2 | TRBV11-2 | . | many | TGTGCCAGCAGCATGAACACCGGGGAGCTGTTTTTT | CASSMNTGELFF
TRBJ2-2 | TRBV7-2 | . | few | TGTGCCAGCAGCTTATTACCGGCGACCGGGGAGCTGTTTTTT | CASSLLPATGELFF
TRBJ1-4 | TRBV18 | . | few | TGTGCCAGCTCACCAGCCGGCTCAACTAATGAAAAACTGTTTTTT | CASSPAGSTNEKLFF
TRBJ2-2 | TRBV5-1 | TRBD1 | . | TGCGCCAGCAGCCCGTGGACAGGGGGCGCGAACACCGGGGAGCTGTTTTTT | CASSPWTGGANTGELFF
TRBJ2-7 | TRBV20-1 | . | . | TGCAGTGCTAGAGATGTCGGATCTTCCTACGAGCAGTACTTC | CSARDVGSSYEQYF
TRBJ2-1 | TRBV11-2 | TRBD2 | . | TGTGCCAGCAGCTCCCAGACTAGCGGGGGCTTCAATGAGCAGTTCTTC | CASSSQTSGGFNEQFF
TRBJ2-1 | TRBV20-1 | TRBD2 | . | TGCAGTGCTCCTTCTAGCGGGAGTTTGAGGTACAATGAGCAGTTCTTC | CSAPSSGSLRYNEQFF
TRBJ1-2 | TRBV3-1 | . | . | TGTGCCAGCAGCCAAGCTCCGGGCGCCCCCTATGGCTACACCTTC | CASSQAPGAPYGYTF
TRBJ2-3 | TRBV28 | TRBD2 | . | TGTGCCAGCAGTTCTTTCGCGGGAGAGGCAGATACGCAGTATTTT | CASSSFAGEADTQYF
TRBJ1-5 | TRBV7-2 | . | few | TGTGCCAGCAGCTTAGCGCCGGGGACGGGTCAGCCCCAGCATTTT | CASSLAPGTGQPQHF
TRBJ2-5 | TRBV30 | TRBD2 | . | TGTGCCTGGGATAGCGGGGGGCCTGGAGAGACCCAGTACTTC | CAWDSGGPGETQYF
TRBJ2-5 | TRBV7-9 | . | . | TGTGCCAGCAGCCACCAAGTGGTTGAGACCCAGTACTTC | CASSHQVVETQYF
TRBJ2-2 | TRBV20-1 | . | . | TGCAGTGCACCTCCCGGGGGCGGTCTCACCGGGGAGCTGTTTTTT | CSAPPGGGLTGELFF
TRBJ2-7 | TRBV12-3/TRBV12-4 | . | many | TGTGCCAGCAGCGAGGCAAGGACCTCCGAGCAGTACTTC | CASSEARTSEQYF
TRBJ2-3 | TRBV7-2 | TRBD2 | . | TGTGCCAGCAGCTTGAGACTAGCGGGAGCGGTAGATACGCAGTATTTT | CASSLRLAGAVDTQYF
TRBJ2-1 | TRBV4-2 | TRBD1 | few | TGTGCCAGCAGCCAGGACAGGTATAGCAATGAGCAGTTCTTC | CASSQDRYSNEQFF
TRBJ2-3 | TRBV27 | . | many | TGTGCCAGCAGGAGGAGCGACACAGATACGCAGTATTTT | CASRRSDTDTQYF
TRBJ1-5 | TRBV12-3/TRBV12-4 | . | few | TGTGCCAGCAGTACAGAGAATCAGCCCCAGCATTTT | CASSTENQPQHF
TRBJ2-5 | TRBV7-7 | . | few | TGTGCTAGCAGCTTAGCTTCCGGAGGGGGGACCCAGTACTTC | CASSLASGGGTQYF
TRBJ2-2 | TRBV9 | . | many | TGTGCCAGCAGCGTACGCACGGCCGCGAACACCGGGGAGCTGTTTTTT | CASSVRTAANTGELFF
TRBJ2-7 | TRBV7-2 | TRBD2 | . | TGTGCCAGCAGCTCGACCGGGACTAGCCCTGGCGAGCAGTACTTC | CASSSTGTSPGEQYF
TRBJ2-5 | TRBV12-3/TRBV12-4 | TRBD1 | few | TGTGCCAGCAGTTTCGACAGGGGGAGTCAAGAGACCCAGTACTTC | CASSFDRGSQETQYF
TRBJ2-2 | TRBV15 | TRBD1 | many | TGTGCCACCAGCAGGGACAGGGTAACCGGGGAGCTGTTTTTT | CATSRDRVTGELFF
TRBJ1-2 | TRBV5-6 | . | few | TGTGCCAGCAGCTTGCAGGAGGACTATGGCTACACCTTC | CASSLQEDYGYTF
TRBJ2-3 | TRBV29-1 | . | . | TGCAGCGTTGTGGGGGCCGTTTGGGGACGAAGCACAGATACGCAGTATTTT | CSVVGAVWGRSTDTQYF
TRBJ2-2 | TRBV12-3/TRBV12-4 | . | few | TGTGCCAGCAGTAGATTTGAGTTTCGGGAGCTGTTTTTT | CASSRFEFRELFF
TRBJ1-6 | TRBV3-1 | . | few | TGTGCCAGCAGCCAAGGTGTGCGTGAAGGGGCCCTCCACTTT | CASSQGVREGALHF
TRBJ2-3 | TRBV20-1 | . | . | TGCAGTGCTAGTTTGGCCCTCTACACAGATACGCAGTATTTT | CSASLALYTDTQYF
TRBJ1-4 | TRBV10-3 | . | few | TGTGCCATCAGTGAGTCTGGAGCAACTAATGAAAAACTGTTTTTT | CAISESGATNEKLFF
TRBJ2-7 | TRBV7-9 | TRBD2 | . | TGTGCCAGCAGTTCCCCTAGCGGGAGACGCTACGAGCAGTACTTC | CASSSPSGRRYEQYF
TRBJ2-1 | TRBV3-1 | . | few | TGTGCCAGCAGCCAAAGTCATGGGTTCAATGAGCAGTTCTTC | CASSQSHGFNEQFF
TRBJ1-4 | TRBV5-6 | . | many | TGTGCCAGCAGCTTGGGACGGCGTGCAACTAATGAAAAACTGTTTTTT | CASSLGRRATNEKLFF
TRBJ1-2 | TRBV28 | . | . | TGTGCCACCTTAAACCTCTCCCAGGGAAACTATGGCTACACCTTC | CATLNLSQGNYGYTF